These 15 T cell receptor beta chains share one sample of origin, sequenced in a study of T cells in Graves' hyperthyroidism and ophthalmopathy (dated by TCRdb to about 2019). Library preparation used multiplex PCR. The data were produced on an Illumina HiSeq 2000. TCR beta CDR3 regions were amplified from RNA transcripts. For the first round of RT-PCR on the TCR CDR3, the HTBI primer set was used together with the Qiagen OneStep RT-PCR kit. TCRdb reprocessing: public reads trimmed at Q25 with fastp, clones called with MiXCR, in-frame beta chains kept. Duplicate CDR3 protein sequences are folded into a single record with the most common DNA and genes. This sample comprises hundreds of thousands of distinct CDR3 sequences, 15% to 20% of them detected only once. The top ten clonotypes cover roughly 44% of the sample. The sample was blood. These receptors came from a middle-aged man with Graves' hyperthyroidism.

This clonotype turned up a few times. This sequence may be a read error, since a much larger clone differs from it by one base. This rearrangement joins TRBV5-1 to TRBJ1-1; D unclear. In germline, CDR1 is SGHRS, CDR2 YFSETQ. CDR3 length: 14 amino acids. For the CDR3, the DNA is TGCGCCAGCAGCTTGGTTCCGTCGGGCGCTGAAGCTTCCTTT. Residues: CASSLVPSGAEASF.

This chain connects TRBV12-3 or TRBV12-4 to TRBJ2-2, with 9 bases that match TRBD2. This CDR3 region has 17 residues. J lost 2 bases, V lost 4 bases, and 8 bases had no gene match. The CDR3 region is CASSSGLAGFNTGELFF. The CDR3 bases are TGTGCCAGCAGTTCAGGGCTAGCGGGGTTTAACACCGGGGAGCTGTTTTTT.

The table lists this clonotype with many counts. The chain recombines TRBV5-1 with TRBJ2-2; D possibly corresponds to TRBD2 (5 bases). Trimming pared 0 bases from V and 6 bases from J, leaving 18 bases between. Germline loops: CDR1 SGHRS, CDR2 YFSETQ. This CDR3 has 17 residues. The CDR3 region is CASSLEGGVLGSGELFF. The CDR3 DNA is TGCGCCAGCAGCTTGGAAGGAGGTGTTTTAGGGTCCGGGGAGCTGTTTTTT.

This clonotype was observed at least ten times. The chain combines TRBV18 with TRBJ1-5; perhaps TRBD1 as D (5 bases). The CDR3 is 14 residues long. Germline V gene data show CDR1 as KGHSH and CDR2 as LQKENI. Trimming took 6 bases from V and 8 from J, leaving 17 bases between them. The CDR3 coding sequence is TGTGCCAGCTCGACTCTCCCTGGGGGGGAGCCCCAGCATTTT. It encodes CASSTLPGGEPQHF.

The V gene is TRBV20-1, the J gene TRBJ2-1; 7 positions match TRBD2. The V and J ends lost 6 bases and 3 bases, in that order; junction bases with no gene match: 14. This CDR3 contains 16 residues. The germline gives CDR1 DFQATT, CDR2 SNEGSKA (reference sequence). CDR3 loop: CSAGVVGGGDYNEQFF. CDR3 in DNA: TGCAGTGCAGGAGTTGTTGGGGGGGGGGACTACAATGAGCAGTTCTTC.

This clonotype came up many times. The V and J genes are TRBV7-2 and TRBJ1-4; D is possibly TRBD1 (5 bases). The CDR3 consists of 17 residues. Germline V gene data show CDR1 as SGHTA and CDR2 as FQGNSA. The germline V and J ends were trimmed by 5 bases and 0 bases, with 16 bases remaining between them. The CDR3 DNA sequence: TGTGCCAGCAGCCTTCGCGGGACGTTCTCAACTAATGAAAAACTGTTTTTT. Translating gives CASSLRGTFSTNEKLFF.

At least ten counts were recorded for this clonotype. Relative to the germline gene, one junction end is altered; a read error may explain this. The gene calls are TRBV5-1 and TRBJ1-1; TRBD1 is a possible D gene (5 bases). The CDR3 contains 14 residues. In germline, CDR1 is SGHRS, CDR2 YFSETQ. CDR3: CASSLVGENTEAFF. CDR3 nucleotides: TGTGCCAGCAGCTTAGTGGGGGAGAACACTGAAGCTTTCTTT. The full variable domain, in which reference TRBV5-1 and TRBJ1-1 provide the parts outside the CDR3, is KAGVTQTPRYLIKTRGQQVTLSCSPISGHRSVSWYQQTPGQGLQFLFEYFSETQRNKGNFPGRFSGRQFSNSRSEMNVSTLELGDSALYLCASSLVGENTEAFFGQGTRLTVV.

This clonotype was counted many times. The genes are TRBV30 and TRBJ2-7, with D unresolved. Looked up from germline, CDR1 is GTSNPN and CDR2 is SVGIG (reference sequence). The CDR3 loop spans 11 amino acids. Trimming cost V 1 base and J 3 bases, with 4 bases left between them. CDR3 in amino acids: CAWSAHYEQYF. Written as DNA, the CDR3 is TGTGCCTGGAGTGCTCACTACGAGCAGTACTTC.

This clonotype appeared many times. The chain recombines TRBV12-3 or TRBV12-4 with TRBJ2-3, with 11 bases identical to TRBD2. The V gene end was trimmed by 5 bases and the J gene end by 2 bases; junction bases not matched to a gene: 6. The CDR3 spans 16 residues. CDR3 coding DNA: TGTGCCAGCAGTCCTATAGCGGGGGGGATCACAGATACGCAGTATTTT. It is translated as CASSPIAGGITDTQYF.

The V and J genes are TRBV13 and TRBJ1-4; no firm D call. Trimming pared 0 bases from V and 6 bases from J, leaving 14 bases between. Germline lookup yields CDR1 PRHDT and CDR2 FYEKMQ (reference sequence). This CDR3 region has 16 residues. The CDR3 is CASSLGLNPLDEKLFF. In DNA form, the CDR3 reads TGTGCCAGCAGCTTAGGACTCAACCCCTTGGATGAAAAACTGTTTTTT.

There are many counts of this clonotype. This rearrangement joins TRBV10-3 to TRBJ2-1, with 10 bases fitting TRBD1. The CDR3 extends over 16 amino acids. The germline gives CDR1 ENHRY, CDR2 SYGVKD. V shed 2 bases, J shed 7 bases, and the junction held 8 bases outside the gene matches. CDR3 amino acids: CAISERTGGSWNEQFF. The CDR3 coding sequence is TGTGCCATCAGTGAGCGGACAGGGGGTTCTTGGAATGAGCAGTTCTTC.

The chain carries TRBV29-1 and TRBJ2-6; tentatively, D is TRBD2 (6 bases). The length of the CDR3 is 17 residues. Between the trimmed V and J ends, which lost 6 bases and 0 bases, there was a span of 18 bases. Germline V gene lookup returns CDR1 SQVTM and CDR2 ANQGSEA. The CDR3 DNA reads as TGCAGCGTACGAACGGGGGTAACCCCCTCTGGGGCCAACGTCCTGACTTTC. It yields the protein CSVRTGVTPSGANVLTF. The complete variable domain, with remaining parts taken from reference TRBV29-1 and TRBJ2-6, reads SAVISQKPSRDICQRGTSLTIQCQVDSQVTMMFWYRQQPGQSLTLIATANQGSEATYESGFVIDKFPISRPNLTFSTLTVSNMSPEDSSIYLCSVRTGVTPSGANVLTFGAGSRLTVL.

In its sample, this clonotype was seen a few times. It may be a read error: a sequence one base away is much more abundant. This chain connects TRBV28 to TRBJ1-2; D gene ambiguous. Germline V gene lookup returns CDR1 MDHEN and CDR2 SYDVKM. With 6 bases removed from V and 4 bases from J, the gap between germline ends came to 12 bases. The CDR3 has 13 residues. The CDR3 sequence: CASSISPTYGYTF. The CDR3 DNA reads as TGTGCCAGCAGCATCAGCCCGACCTATGGCTACACCTTC.

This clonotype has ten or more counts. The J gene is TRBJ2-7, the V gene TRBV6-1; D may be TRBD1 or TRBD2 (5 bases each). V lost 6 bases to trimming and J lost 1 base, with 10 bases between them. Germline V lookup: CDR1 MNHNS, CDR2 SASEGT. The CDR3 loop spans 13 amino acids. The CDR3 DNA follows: TGTGCCAGCAGACTCGGGGCTTCCTACGAGCAGTACTTC. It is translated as CASRLGASYEQYF.

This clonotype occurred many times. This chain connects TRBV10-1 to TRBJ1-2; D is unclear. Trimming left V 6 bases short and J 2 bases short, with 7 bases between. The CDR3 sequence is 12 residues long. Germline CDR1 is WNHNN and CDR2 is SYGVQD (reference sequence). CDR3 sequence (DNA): TGCGCCAGCAGCGACGGGAACTATGGCTACACCTTC. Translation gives CASSDGNYGYTF.